Sequencing of this T cell receptor (beta chain) was carried out in a study of cytomegalovirus exposure and HLA in healthy donors. Study-wide results and limits: In a later analysis, TCR beta V- and J-gene trimming was associated with a missense DCLRE1C variant. The study assumed roughly uniform donor sequencing depth for presence/absence analyses. Exclusion as indistinguishable affected some V segments, including TRBV6-2 and TRBV6-3. For most TCR sequences rarity was the rule, although some public TCRs occurred in many donors.

Vbeta (60) and Jbeta (13) primers were used in the PCR. Clones were sequenced by immunoSEQ multiplex PCR, and TCRdb holds only the in-frame ones, with some missing. The sample records around 96,000 clones, over 75% being singletons. The V end lost 4 bases, the J end lost 5 bases, and 20 bases lay between the germline ends. This CDR3 has 16 amino acids. Germline assignment: CDR1 SGHDN and CDR2 FVKESK. This clone came up once. Its antigen remains unidentified. Sequencing was carried out using PBMCs. The sequence was obtained from a man aged 18 to 30 in good health and CMV-seronegative. J is TRBJ1-2 and V is TRBV14, with TRBD1 as a possible D gene (6 bases). CDR3 sequence (DNA): TGTGCCAGCAGCCGACTTCTGCGGACAGCCTCGTATGGCTACACCTTC. This sequence encodes CASSRLLRTASYGYTF.